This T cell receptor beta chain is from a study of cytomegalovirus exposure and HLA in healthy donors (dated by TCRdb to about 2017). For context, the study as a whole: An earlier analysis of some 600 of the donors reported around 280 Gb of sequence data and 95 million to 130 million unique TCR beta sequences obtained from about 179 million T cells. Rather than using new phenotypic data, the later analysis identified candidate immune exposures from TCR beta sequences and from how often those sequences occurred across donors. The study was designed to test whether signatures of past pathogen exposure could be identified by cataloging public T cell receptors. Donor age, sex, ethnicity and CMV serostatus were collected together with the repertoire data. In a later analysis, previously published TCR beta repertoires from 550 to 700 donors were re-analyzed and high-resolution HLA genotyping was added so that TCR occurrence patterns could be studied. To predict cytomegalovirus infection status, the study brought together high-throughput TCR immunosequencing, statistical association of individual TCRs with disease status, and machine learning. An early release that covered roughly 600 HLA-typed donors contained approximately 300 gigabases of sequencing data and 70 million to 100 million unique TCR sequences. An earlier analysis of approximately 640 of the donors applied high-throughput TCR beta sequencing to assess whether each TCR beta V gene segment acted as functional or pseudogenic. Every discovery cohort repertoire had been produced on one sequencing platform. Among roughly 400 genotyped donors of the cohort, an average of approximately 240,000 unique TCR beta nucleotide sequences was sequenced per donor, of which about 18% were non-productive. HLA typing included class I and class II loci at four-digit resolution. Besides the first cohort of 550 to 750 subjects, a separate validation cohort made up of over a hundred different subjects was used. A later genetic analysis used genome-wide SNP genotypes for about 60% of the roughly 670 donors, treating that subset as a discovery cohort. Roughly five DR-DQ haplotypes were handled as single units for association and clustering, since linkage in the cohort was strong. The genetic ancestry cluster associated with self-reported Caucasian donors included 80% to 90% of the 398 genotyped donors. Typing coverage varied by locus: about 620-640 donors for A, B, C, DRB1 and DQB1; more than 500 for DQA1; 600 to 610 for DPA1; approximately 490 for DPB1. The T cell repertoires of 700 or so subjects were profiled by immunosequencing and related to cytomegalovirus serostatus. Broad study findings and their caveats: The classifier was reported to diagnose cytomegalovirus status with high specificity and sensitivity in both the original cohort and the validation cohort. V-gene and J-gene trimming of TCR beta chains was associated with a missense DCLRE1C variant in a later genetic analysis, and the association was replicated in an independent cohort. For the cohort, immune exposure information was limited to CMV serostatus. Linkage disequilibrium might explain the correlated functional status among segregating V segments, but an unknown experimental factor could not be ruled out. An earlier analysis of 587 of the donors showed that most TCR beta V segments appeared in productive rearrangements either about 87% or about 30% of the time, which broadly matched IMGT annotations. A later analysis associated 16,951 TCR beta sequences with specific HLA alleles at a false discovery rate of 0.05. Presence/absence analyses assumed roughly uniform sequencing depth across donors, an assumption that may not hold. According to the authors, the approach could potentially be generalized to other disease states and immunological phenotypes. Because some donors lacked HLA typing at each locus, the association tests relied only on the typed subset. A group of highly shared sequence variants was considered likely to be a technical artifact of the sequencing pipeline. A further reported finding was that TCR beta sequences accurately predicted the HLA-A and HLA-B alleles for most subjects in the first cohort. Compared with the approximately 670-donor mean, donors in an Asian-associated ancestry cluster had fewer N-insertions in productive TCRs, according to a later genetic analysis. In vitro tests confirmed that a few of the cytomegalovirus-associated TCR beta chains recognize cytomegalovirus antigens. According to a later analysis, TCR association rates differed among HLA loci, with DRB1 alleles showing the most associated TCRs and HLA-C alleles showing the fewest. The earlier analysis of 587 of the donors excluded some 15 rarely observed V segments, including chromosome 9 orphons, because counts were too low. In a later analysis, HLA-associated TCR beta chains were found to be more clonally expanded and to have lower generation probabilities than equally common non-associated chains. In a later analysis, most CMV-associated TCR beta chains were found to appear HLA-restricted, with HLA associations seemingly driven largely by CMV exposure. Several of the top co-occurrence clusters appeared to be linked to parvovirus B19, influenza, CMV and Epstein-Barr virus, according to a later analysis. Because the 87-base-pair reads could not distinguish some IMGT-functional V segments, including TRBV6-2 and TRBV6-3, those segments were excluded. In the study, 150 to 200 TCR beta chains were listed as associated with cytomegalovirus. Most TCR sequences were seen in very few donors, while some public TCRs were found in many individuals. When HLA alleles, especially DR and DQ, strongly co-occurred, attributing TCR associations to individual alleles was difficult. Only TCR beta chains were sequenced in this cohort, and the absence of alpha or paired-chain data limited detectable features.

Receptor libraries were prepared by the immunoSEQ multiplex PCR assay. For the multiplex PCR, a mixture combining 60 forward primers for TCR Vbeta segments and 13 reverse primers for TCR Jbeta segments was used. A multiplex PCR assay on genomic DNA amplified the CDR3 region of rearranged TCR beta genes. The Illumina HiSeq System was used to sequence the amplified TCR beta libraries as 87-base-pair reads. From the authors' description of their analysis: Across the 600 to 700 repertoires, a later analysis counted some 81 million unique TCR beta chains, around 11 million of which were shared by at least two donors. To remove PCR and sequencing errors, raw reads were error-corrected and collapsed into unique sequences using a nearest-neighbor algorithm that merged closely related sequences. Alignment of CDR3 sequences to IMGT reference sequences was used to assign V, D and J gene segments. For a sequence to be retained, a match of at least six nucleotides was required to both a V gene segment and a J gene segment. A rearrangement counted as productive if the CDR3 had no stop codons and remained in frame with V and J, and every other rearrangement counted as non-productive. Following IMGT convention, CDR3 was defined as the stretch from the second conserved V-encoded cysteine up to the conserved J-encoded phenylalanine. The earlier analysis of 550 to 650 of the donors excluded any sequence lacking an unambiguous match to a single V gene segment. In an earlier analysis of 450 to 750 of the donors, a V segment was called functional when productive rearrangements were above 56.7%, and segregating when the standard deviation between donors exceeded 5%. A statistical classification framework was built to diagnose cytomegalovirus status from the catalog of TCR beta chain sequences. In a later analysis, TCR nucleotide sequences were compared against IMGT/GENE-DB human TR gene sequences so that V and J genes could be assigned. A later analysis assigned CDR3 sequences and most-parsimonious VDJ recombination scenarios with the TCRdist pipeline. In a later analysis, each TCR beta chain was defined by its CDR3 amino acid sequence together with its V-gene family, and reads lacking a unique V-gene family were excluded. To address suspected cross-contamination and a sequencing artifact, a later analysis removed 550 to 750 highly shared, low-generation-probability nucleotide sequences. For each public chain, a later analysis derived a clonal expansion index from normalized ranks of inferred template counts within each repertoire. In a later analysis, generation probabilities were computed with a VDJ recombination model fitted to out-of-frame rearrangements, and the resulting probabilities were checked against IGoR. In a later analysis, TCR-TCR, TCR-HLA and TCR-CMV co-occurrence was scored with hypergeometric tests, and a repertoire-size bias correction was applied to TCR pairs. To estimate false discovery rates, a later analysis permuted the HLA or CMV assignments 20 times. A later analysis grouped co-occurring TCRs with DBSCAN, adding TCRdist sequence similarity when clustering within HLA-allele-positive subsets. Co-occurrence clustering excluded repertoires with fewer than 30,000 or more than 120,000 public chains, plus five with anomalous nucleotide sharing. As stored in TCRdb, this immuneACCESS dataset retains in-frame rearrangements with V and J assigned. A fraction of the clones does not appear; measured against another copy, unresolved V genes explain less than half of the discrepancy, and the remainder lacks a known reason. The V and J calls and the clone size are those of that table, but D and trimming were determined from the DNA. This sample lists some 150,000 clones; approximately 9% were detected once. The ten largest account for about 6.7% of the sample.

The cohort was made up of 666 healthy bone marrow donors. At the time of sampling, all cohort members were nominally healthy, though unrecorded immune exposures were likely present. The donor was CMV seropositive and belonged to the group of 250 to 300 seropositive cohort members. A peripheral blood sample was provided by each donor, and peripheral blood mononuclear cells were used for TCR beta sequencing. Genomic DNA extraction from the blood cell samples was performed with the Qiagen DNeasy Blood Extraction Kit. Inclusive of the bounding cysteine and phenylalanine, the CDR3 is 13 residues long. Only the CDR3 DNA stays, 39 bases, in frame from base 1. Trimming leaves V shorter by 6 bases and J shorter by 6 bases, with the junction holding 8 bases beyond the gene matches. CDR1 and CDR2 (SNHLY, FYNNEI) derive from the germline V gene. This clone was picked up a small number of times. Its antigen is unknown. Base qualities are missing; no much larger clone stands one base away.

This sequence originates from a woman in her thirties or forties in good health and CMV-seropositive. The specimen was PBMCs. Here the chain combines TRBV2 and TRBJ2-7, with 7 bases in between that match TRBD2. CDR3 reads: CASRLEGRGEQYF. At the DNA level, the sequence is TGTGCCAGCAGGTTGGAGGGGAGGGGCGAGCAGTACTTC. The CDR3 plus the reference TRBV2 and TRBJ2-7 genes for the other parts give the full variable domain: EPEVTQTPSHQVTQMGQEVILRCVPISNHLYFYWYRQILGQKVEFLVSFYNNEISEKSEIFDDQFSVERPDGSNFTLKIRSTKLEDSAMYFCASRLEGRGEQYFGPGTRLTVT.